This T cell receptor beta chain was recorded in a study of OX40 agonist ivuxolimab in advanced cancers. Using immunoSEQ multiplex PCR, the repertoire was profiled, and TCRdb retains in-frame clones only, with some absent. The repertoire holds 40,000 or so clones, with around 82% as singletons. The clonotype comes from an adult with an advanced solid tumor such as melanoma, head and neck, liver or kidney cancer. The sequenced sample was CD4+ or CD8+ T cells sorted from blood, obtained in a trial of the OX40 agonist ivuxolimab.

CDR3 coding DNA: TGTGCCAGTCGCCAGGGGGAAGGCACCGGGGAGCTGTTTTTT. It yields the protein CASRQGEGTGELFF. The V gene is TRBV19, the J gene TRBJ2-2; 7 nucleotides agree with TRBD1. Per germline, CDR1 LNHDA and CDR2 SQIVND (reference sequence). V lost 8 bases, J lost 4 bases, and 7 bases stayed unmatched. There are 14 residues in the CDR3.